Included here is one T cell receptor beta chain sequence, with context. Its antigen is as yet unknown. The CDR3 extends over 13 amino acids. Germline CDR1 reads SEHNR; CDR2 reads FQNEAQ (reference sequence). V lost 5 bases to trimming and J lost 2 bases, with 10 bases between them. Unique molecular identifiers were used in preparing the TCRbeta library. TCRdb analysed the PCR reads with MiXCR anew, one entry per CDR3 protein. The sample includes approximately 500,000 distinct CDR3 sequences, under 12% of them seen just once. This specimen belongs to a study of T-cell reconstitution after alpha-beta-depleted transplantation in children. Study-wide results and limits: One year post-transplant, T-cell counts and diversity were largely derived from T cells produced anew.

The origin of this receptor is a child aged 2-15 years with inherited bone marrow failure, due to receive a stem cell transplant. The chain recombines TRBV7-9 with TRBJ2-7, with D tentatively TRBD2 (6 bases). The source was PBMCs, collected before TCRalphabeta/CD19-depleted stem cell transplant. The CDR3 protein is CASSQTRAYEQYF. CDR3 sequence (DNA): TGTGCCAGCAGCCAGACTAGAGCCTACGAGCAGTACTTC.